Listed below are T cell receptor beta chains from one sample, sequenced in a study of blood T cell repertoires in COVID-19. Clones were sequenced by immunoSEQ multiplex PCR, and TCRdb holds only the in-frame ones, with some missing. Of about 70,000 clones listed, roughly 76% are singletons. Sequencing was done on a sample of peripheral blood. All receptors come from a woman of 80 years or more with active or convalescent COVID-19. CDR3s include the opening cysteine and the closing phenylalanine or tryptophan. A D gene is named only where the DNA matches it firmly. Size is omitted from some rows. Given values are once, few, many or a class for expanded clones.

CASRGGQGAFWGNTIYF,TGTGCCTCTCGCGGGGGACAGGGGGCCTTTTGGGGAAACACCATATATTTT,-,TRBD1,TRBJ1-3,TRBV30
CASSSGQYNEKLFF,TGTGCCAGCAGCTCGGGACAATATAATGAAAAACTGTTTTTT,-,-,TRBJ1-4,TRBV13
CASSLAGVDFNSPLHF,TGCGCCAGCAGCTTGGCAGGGGTAGATTTTAATTCACCCCTCCACTTT,few,-,TRBJ1-6,TRBV5-1
CASSVYQSAYEQYF,TGTGCCAGCAGCGTTTATCAATCAGCCTACGAGCAGTACTTC,-,-,TRBJ2-7,TRBV7-2
CAWSFWAEGRREQYF,TGTGCCTGGAGTTTTTGGGCAGAGGGAAGGCGGGAGCAGTACTTC,-,-,TRBJ2-7,TRBV30
CAWSGQAQETQYF,TGTGCCTGGAGTGGGCAGGCCCAAGAGACCCAGTACTTC,-,-,TRBJ2-5,TRBV30
CASSSFWTGTKNIQYF,TGTGCCAGCAGTTCTTTTTGGACAGGGACCAAAAACATTCAGTACTTC,-,TRBD1,TRBJ2-4,TRBV6-5
CSASSGDREVDQPQHF,TGCAGTGCTAGTTCCGGGGACAGGGAGGTCGATCAGCCCCAGCATTTT,-,TRBD1,TRBJ1-5,TRBV20-1
CASSSQVAETQYF,TGTGCCAGCAGCTCCCAGGTCGCGGAGACCCAGTACTTC,-,-,TRBJ2-5,TRBV7-3
CAWSLQGNEKLFF,TGTGCCTGGAGTCTTCAGGGGAACGAAAAACTGTTTTTT,-,-,TRBJ1-4,TRBV30
CASSLMTALTDTQYF,TGTGCCAGCAGCTTAATGACAGCCCTCACAGATACGCAGTATTTT,-,-,TRBJ2-3,TRBV7-6
CASSGGTGGAFNEQFF,TGTGCCAGCAGCGGCGGGACAGGGGGCGCTTTTAATGAGCAGTTCTTC,-,TRBD1,TRBJ2-1,TRBV5-6
CASSPIPGNPLYEQYF,TGTGCCAGCAGCCCTATCCCAGGGAATCCCCTCTACGAGCAGTACTTC,-,-,TRBJ2-7,TRBV3-1/TRBV3-2
CASSFRNSPLHF,TGTGCCAGCAGTTTTCGGAATTCACCCCTCCACTTT,few,-,TRBJ1-6,TRBV12-3/TRBV12-4
CASSLASTGGTGGYTF,TGCGCCAGCAGCTTGGCTTCGACAGGGGGTACGGGTGGCTACACCTTC,-,TRBD1,TRBJ1-2,TRBV5-1
CATSRGYQQAAGASTDTQYF,TGTGCCACCAGCAGAGGGTACCAACAGGCAGCGGGGGCTAGCACAGATACGCAGTATTTT,-,TRBD2,TRBJ2-3,TRBV15
CASSQEDSRKGNEQFF,TGCGCCAGCAGCCAGGAGGACAGCAGAAAGGGTAATGAGCAGTTCTTC,-,-,TRBJ2-1,TRBV4-1
CASSPGGLQRGALNTGELFF,TGCGCCAGCAGCCCCGGCGGGCTACAGCGGGGGGCCCTGAACACCGGGGAGCTGTTTTTT,-,TRBD2,TRBJ2-2,TRBV4-1
CASNTQDSPLHF,TGTGCCAGCAACACACAAGATTCACCCCTCCACTTT,-,-,TRBJ1-6,TRBV6-6
CASSFQIDEQFF,TGTGCCAGCAGCTTCCAGATCGATGAGCAGTTCTTC,-,-,TRBJ2-1,TRBV7-9